This TCR beta chain stems from a study of cytomegalovirus exposure and HLA in healthy donors. Study results and limitations: First-cohort TCR clusters were later found to tend to co-occur in the approximately 120 validation repertoires.

This clone was counted once. Its target is not known. Assay used: immunoSEQ multiplex PCR; TCRdb lists only in-frame clones, some missing. Seen here are fewer than 150,000 clones, around 86% observed once, and the top ten hold 8.7%. The length of the CDR3 is 15 residues. CDR1 is MGHRA and CDR2 is YSYEKL in the germline V gene. V lost 3 bases and J lost 6, with 15 bases in between. The J gene is TRBJ2-4, the V gene TRBV4-1, with D maybe TRBD2 (5 bases). The sequence was obtained from a young man in good health and CMV-seropositive. Input material: PBMCs. CDR3 nucleotides: TGCGCCAGCAGCCAGCTCCGGGATAAGAGAAACATTCAGTACTTC. This sequence encodes CASSQLRDKRNIQYF.